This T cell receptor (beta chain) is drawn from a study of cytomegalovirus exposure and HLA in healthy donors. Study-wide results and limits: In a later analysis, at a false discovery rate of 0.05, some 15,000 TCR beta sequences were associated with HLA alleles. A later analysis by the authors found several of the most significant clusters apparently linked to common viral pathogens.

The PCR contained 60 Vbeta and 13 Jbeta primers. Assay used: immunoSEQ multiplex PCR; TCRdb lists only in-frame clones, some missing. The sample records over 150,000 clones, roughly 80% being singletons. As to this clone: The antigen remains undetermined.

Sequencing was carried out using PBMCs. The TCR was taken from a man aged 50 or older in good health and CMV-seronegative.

The CDR3 DNA reads TGTGCCACCGCCCGGGATGGGGCCAACGTCCTGACTTTC. This encodes CATARDGANVLTF. V usage is TRBV6-6 and J usage is TRBJ2-6, with a tentative D call TRBD2 (5 bases). Germline CDR1 and CDR2: MNHNY and SVGAGI (reference sequence). The CDR3 has 13 amino acids. V was clipped by 10 bases and J by 3 bases, with 10 bases between them.